This passage covers 17 T cell receptor beta chains from one sample sequenced in a study of cytomegalovirus exposure and HLA in healthy donors. This table comes from immunoSEQ multiplex PCR, and its TCRdb copy is limited to in-frame clones, with some not included. The sample includes 190,000 or so clones, approximately 84% of them seen just once. The sample taken for sequencing was PBMCs. All receptors come from a woman between 18 and 29 years old in good health and CMV-seropositive.

The sample holds a few counts of this clone. The CDR3 reads CATDDRGAFHEQYF. The CDR3 nucleotides are TGTGCCACCGATGACAGGGGCGCGTTCCACGAGCAGTACTTC. The chain couples TRBV6-1 to TRBJ2-7; TRBD1 agrees at 8 bases. With 10 bases clipped from V and 5 bases from J, the junction kept 13 bases outside the gene matches. The CDR3 contains 14 residues. The germline V gene encodes CDR1 MNHNS and CDR2 SASEGT.

This chain uses TRBV6-1 with TRBJ2-7; 9 bases line up with TRBD1. The V gene end was trimmed by 6 bases and the J gene end by 3 bases; junction bases not matched to a gene: 3. The CDR3 is made up of 13 amino acids. In germline, CDR1 is MNHNS, CDR2 SASEGT. The CDR3 DNA reads as TGTGCCAGCAGCCGGGACAGGGTCTACGAGCAGTACTTC. Translating gives CASSRDRVYEQYF.

With regard to this clone: Other DNA variants within this sample encode the same CDR3. The DNA for the CDR3 is TGTGCCAGCAGCTTAGTCGACAGATCCTACGAGCAGTACTTC. Translated: CASSLVDRSYEQYF. The chain employs TRBV11-2 and TRBJ2-7; tentatively, D is TRBD1 (5 bases). Germline CDR1 and CDR2: SGHAT and FQNNGV. The CDR3 runs 14 residues. V was cut by 1 base and J by 1 base, with 8 bases left in between.

This chain uses TRBV4-1 with TRBJ2-3; a weak D match, TRBD2 (5 bases). CDR3 length: 14 amino acids. The germline V and J ends were trimmed by 0 bases and 8 bases, with 12 bases remaining between them. The germline CDR1 and CDR2 sequences are MGHRA and YSYEKL. CDR3 DNA sequence: TGCGCCAGCAGCCAAGATCAGCTAGCCGGTACGCAGTATTTT. Protein product: CASSQDQLAGTQYF.

This sequence joins TRBV19 and TRBJ2-7; 7 bases are a match to TRBD2. The CDR3 is 15 residues long. The J segment lost 2 bases and the V segment lost 6 bases, leaving 10 bases of the junction unmatched. Germline CDR1 and CDR2: LNHDA and SQIVND (reference sequence). CDR3 sequence (DNA): TGTGCCAGTAGATCGGGAGGCGGGGACGCCTACGAGCAGTACTTC. Encoded protein: CASRSGGGDAYEQYF.

The rearrangement joins TRBV14 to TRBJ2-3, with TRBD1 matching 9 bases. The CDR3 has 15 amino acids. Per the germline V gene, CDR1 is SGHDN and CDR2 is FVKESK. Germline trimming cut 1 base from V and 5 bases from J; bases unmatched to any gene: 4. The chain's CDR3 is CASSQAGTGLDTQYF. The CDR3 DNA follows: TGTGCCAGCAGCCAAGCCGGGACAGGGCTAGATACGCAGTATTTT.

CDR3 sequence: CASSLEGLDTQYF. The CDR3 DNA reads as TGTGCCAGCAGCTTAGAGGGGCTGGATACGCAGTATTTT. V and J are TRBV7-9 and TRBJ2-3; a weak D match, TRBD1 (5 bases). Germline V gene sequence: CDR1 SEHNR, CDR2 FQNEAQ (reference sequence). CDR3 length equals 13 residues. Trimming shortened V by 1 base and J by 6 bases, and 8 bases separated the two germline ends.

J is TRBJ1-2 and V is TRBV6-4, with a possible D match to TRBD1 (5 bases). The CDR3 runs 11 residues. Trimming cost V 9 bases and J 6 bases, with 11 bases left between them. From germline, CDR1 is MRHNA and CDR2 SNTAGT. The CDR3 DNA is TGTGCCAGTGGGGGGGTCGATGGCTACACCTTC. Translating gives CASGGVDGYTF.

The CDR3 bases are TGTGCCAGCAGTGAAAACGGGGGGGCCTCCTACGAGCAGTACTTC. The encoded protein is CASSENGGASYEQYF. The chain recombines TRBV2 with TRBJ2-7; 8 nucleotides line up with TRBD2. Germline trimming cut 2 bases from V and 0 bases from J; bases unmatched to any gene: 3. Looked up from germline, CDR1 is SNHLY and CDR2 is FYNNEI. This CDR3 spans 15 amino acids.

The rearrangement joins TRBV5-6 to TRBJ1-5, with 9 positions matching TRBD1. V trimming: 5 bases; J trimming: 6 bases; junction bases outside the gene matches: 12. The germline V gene has CDR1 SGHDT and CDR2 YYEEEE. The length of the CDR3 is 16 residues. The CDR3 nucleotides are TGTGCCAGCAGTTCCCGCTCTACAGGGGGCAGTCAGCCCCAGCATTTT. Translation gives CASSSRSTGGSQPQHF.

This clone was counted between two and nine times. V gene TRBV18 combines with J gene TRBJ1-5; tentatively, D is TRBD1 (5 bases). Trimming shortened V by 3 bases and J by 7 bases, and 10 bases separated the two germline ends. CDR1 is KGHSH and CDR2 is LQKENI in the germline V gene. The CDR3 is made up of 13 amino acids. This CDR3 reads CASSPAGGQPQHF. CDR3 nucleotide sequence: TGTGCCAGCTCACCGGCGGGGGGACAGCCCCAGCATTTT.

The rearrangement joins TRBV6-5 to TRBJ2-3, with 7 nucleotides matching TRBD2. Germline V lookup: CDR1 MNHEY, CDR2 SVGAGI. V trimming: 8 bases; J trimming: 2 bases; junction bases outside the gene matches: 10. The CDR3 consists of 15 residues. CDR3 coding DNA: TGTGCCAGCTCTCTTCCGAGCGGGGCCACAGATACGCAGTATTTT. This sequence encodes CASSLPSGATDTQYF.

This sequence joins TRBV7-9 and TRBJ2-6, with 11 positions matching TRBD2. The CDR3 covers 19 residues. Germline V lookup: CDR1 SEHNR, CDR2 FQNEAQ (reference sequence). J was trimmed by 0 bases and V by 3 bases; bases with no gene match: 7. CDR3 protein: CASSFPRLAGISGANVLTF. The CDR3, as DNA: TGTGCCAGCAGCTTTCCCCGACTAGCGGGGATCTCTGGGGCCAACGTCCTGACTTTC.

The rearrangement uses TRBV19 and TRBJ2-5; 13 positions match TRBD2. V was pared by 5 bases and J by 3 bases, with 3 bases of the junction left unmatched. The CDR3 length is 15 residues. Germline CDR1 reads LNHDA; CDR2 reads SQIVND (reference sequence). The CDR3 sequence is CASSVGLAGKETQYF. CDR3 DNA: TGTGCCAGTAGTGTGGGACTAGCGGGGAAAGAGACCCAGTACTTC.

This rearrangement joins TRBV27 to TRBJ2-1; TRBD1 is a possible D gene (6 bases). Germline loops: CDR1 MNHEY, CDR2 SMNVEV (reference sequence). There are 17 residues in the CDR3. The germline V and J ends were trimmed by 5 bases and 1 base, with 18 bases remaining between them. In DNA, the CDR3 is TGTGCCAGCAGTACCCCCGACAGGCCCCCTTCCTACAATGAGCAGTTCTTC. Translating gives CASSTPDRPPSYNEQFF.

V and J are TRBV27 and TRBJ2-1; TRBD2 agrees at 16 bases. Germline V gene sequence: CDR1 MNHEY, CDR2 SMNVEV (reference sequence). The CDR3 loop spans 16 amino acids. V lost 4 bases and J lost 9; bases outside the gene matches: 6. This CDR3 reads CASSYGTSGGAGEQFF. CDR3 nucleotide sequence: TGTGCCAGCAGTTACGGGACTAGCGGGGGGGCCGGTGAGCAGTTCTTC.

V is TRBV6-1 and J is TRBJ1-2, with D uncertain. CDR1 MNHNS and CDR2 SASEGT come from the germline V gene. Trimming cost V 0 bases and J 4 bases, with 12 bases left between them. The CDR3 is 15 amino acids. The CDR3 DNA follows: TGTGCCAGCAGTGAAGCGGCCTCAAATCGCTATGGCTACACCTTC. Amino acid sequence: CASSEAASNRYGYTF.